The 2 T cell receptor beta chains in this list originate from one sample, sequenced in a study of low-dose radiotherapy and immunotherapy resistance in tumors. Covering alpha and beta chains, TRAV- and TRBV-specific primers were used for the first-strand cDNA. PCR amplification of the TCRs was performed with Phusion for 15 to 25 PCR cycles, and it relied on a constant-region primer together with a V-primer adapter. Via MiXCR, TCRdb re-called the reads, giving one row per CDR3 protein. The sample contains tens of thousands of distinct CDR3 sequences, 20% to 25% of which appear only once. The time point: after trial treatment. Specified treatment: LDRT plus nivolumab, ipilimumab, low-dose cyclophosphamide and aspirin (RACIN trial). The source was PBMCs, collected after low-dose radiotherapy plus immunotherapy. These receptors were taken from a female donor with ovarian cancer.

This sequence joins TRBV6-6 and TRBJ1-4; tentative D call: TRBD1 (5 bases). Trimming left V 2 bases short and J 7 bases short, with 11 bases between. The CDR3 is 14 residues long. Per the germline V gene, CDR1 is MNHNY and CDR2 is SVGAGI (reference sequence). This CDR3 reads CASSYEGAGEKLFF. For the CDR3, the DNA is TGTGCCAGCAGTTACGAAGGGGCGGGTGAAAAACTGTTTTTT.

Ten or more counts support this clonotype. The gene calls are TRBV9 and TRBJ2-2; D is undetermined. Deletions cut 0 bases from V and 0 bases from J, with 9 bases between. There are 16 residues in the CDR3. Germline-derived CDR1 and CDR2 are SGDLS and YYNGEE. CDR3 sequence (DNA): TGTGCCAGCAGCGTAGGAACCGACACGAACACCGGGGAGCTGTTTTTT. It yields the protein CASSVGTDTNTGELFF.